The text below deals with one TCR beta chain. The data stem from a study of blood T cell repertoires in COVID-19. For the study at large: From T cells, B-cell-depleted T cells, or PBMCs came the material, which was cDNA or gDNA.

Libraries were prepared by immunoSEQ multiplex PCR; TCRdb keeps only in-frame clonotypes and omits some of them. Seen here are over 400,000 clones, about nine tenths observed once, and the top ten hold roughly 8.5%. Adults between roughly 18 and 90 years of age took part from about two dozen US areas. Which cohort a participant joined came from the clinical history participants gave. Each recovered donor of Cohort 3 presented with two negative PCRs, clearance, or symptom resolution. Deletions cut 1 base from V and 8 bases from J, with 3 bases between. The germline CDR1 and CDR2 sequences are MGHRA and YSYEKL. The CDR3 contains 11 residues.

V gene TRBV4-1 combines with J gene TRBJ1-3; D is unresolved. The sequence was collected from a woman in her fifties or sixties who had recovered from COVID-19. The sample consisted of PBMCs or T cells enriched from blood (not recorded which). This chain's CDR3 is CASSQGHTIYF. The CDR3 DNA sequence: TGCGCCAGCAGCCAAGGGCACACCATATATTTT.